This TCR beta chain was sequenced during a study of T cell repertoires in cytomegalovirus infection. MiXCR was run by TCRdb on the reads, yielding one entry per CDR3 protein. The table lists over 100,000 distinct CDR3 sequences, about 9.4% of them singletons. This clonotype was seen many times. Its antigen is undetermined. The length of the CDR3 is 14 residues. The germline V gene encodes CDR1 SGHVS and CDR2 FNYEAQ. V trimming: 5 bases; J trimming: 9 bases; junction bases outside the gene matches: 7. The gene calls are TRBV7-6 and TRBJ1-6, with 7 bases that match TRBD1. The source material was PBMCs, sequenced either directly or after in vitro stimulation (not recorded which). This clonotype was sampled from a human donor in good health (CMV status not recorded). Some clones in this sample may be carry-over from other donors' samples. The CDR3 reads CASSVQGSGSPLHF. The CDR3 region has the DNA TGTGCCAGCAGCGTACAGGGGAGCGGTTCACCCCTCCACTTT.